This TCR beta chain was identified during a study of blood T cell repertoires in COVID-19. This CDR3 has 15 residues. Germline assignment: CDR1 LNHDA and CDR2 SQIVND (reference sequence). V was clipped by 3 bases and J by 6 bases, with 17 bases between them. How the authors handled the data: Counts of nucleated cells, estimated from reference gene primer amplification, were obtained. Sequencing used immunoSEQ multiplex PCR; TCRdb keeps in-frame clones, though not all of them. That table supplies the V and J calls and clone size; D and trimming were determined from the DNA. The sample has about 120,000 clones, more than 80% seen once.

The chain is built from TRBV19 and TRBJ1-2; maybe TRBD1 (6 bases). Sequenced material: peripheral blood. The clonotype comes from a man between 65 and 85 years old with active or convalescent COVID-19. The CDR3 bases are TGTGCCAGTAGTATCGGTCCGACAGGAGTTAATGGCTACACCTTC. It yields the protein CASSIGPTGVNGYTF.